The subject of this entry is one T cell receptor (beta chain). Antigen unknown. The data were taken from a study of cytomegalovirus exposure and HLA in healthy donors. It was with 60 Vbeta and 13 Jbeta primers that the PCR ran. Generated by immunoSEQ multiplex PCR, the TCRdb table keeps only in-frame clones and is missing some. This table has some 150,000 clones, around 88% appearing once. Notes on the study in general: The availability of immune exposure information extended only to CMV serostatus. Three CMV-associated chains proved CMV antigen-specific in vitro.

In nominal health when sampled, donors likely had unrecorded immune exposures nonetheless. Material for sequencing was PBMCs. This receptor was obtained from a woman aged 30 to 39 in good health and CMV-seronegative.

CDR3 sequence: CASSLDPLTGELFF. DNA of the CDR3: TGTGCCAGCAGCTTAGATCCCCTCACAGGGGAGCTGTTTTTT. V gene TRBV11-2 combines with J gene TRBJ2-2; D not certain. Germline CDR1 and CDR2: SGHAT and FQNNGV. V was cut by 0 bases and J by 8 bases, with 10 bases left in between. The CDR3 has 14 residues.